This T cell receptor (beta chain) comes out of a study of B cell selection in AIRE deficiency. This table comes from immunoSEQ multiplex PCR, and its TCRdb copy is limited to in-frame clones, with some not included. The sample has 20,000 to 30,000 clones, approximately 96% seen once. General observations from the study: Patient Tconv and Treg cells showed healthy-like TCRBV usage, CDR3 length, diversity. Of roughly 4,000 shared Treg TCRbeta sequences, roughly 33% were healthy-only, approximately 9.9% patient-only.

Remarks on this clone: Its antigen is not known.

There are 12 residues in the CDR3. The V gene lost 8 bases and the J gene lost 4 bases, with 11 bases spanning the gap. The germline CDR1 and CDR2 sequences are SNHLY and FYNNEI. Sorting defined conventional CD4 T cells as CD4+CD127+. This TCR derives from a human donor in good health. The chain couples TRBV2 to TRBJ2-5, with D perhaps assigned TRBD1 or TRBD2 (5 bases each). Source material: CD4+CD127+ conventional T cells sorted from PBMCs. CDR3 region: CASGGRGETQYF. In DNA form, the CDR3 reads TGTGCCAGCGGGGGAAGAGGAGAGACCCAGTACTTC.